This TCR beta chain was captured in a study of identical twins. This CDR3 comprises 15 residues. Germline CDR1 and CDR2: SGHTA and FQGNSA. Concerning this clonotype: This may stem from a read error, because a much larger clone lies one nucleotide away.

No donor was unhealthy or non-Caucasian. TCRdb called the 5' RACE reads again in MiXCR, with one record for every CDR3 protein. Of around 690,000 distinct CDR3 sequences in the sample, 21% were seen once. The data were also submitted as part of a second study, on T cells expressing NK-cell markers. As reported in that work: Restriction of the sorted population to alpha-beta TCR T cells was achieved in several experiments with an anti-gamma-delta TCR antibody. Top CD8+ clonotypes included the dominant CD3+CD56+NKG2C+ clonotypes in 5 to 7 donors.

The specimen sequenced was PBMCs. The source is a woman between 18 and 29 years old in good health. The genes are TRBV7-2 and TRBJ2-1; 11 nucleotides match TRBD2. CDR3 sequence: CSSSLAGGNYNEQFF. The CDR3 nucleotides read TGTTCCAGCAGCTTAGCGGGGGGGAACTACAATGAGCAGTTCTTC.